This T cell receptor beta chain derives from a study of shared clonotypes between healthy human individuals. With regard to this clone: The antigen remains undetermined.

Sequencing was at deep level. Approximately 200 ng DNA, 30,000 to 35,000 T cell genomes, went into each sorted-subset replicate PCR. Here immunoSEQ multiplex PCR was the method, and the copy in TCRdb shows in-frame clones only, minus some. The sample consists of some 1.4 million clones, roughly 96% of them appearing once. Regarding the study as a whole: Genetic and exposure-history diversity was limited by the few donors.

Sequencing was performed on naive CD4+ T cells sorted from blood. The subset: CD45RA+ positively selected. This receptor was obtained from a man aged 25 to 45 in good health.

The CDR3 DNA sequence: TGCGCCAGCAGCCCTGACGGACAGGGGGCCTACGAGCAGTACTTC. Its protein product is CASSPDGQGAYEQYF. The gene calls are TRBV5-1 and TRBJ2-7; 10 bases map to TRBD1. J lost 2 bases, V lost 4 bases, and 6 bases had no gene match. The CDR3 spans 15 residues. CDR1 is SGHRS, CDR2 YFSETQ, per germline.